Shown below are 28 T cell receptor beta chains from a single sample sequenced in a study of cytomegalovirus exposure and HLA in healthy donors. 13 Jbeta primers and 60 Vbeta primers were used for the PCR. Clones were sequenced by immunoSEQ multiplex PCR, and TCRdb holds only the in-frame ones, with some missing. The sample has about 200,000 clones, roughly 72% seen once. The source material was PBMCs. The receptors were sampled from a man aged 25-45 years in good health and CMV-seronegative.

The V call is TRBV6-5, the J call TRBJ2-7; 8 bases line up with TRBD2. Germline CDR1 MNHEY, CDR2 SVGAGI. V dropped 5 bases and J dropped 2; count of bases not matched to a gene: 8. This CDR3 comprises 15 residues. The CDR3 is CASSRRAGGAYEQYF. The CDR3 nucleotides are TGTGCCAGCAGTCGGCGGGCGGGAGGAGCCTACGAGCAGTACTTC.

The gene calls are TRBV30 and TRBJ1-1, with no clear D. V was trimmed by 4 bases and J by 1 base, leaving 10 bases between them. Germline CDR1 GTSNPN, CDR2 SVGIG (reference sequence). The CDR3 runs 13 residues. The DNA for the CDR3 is TGTGCCTGGAACTTCTTTGGGAACACTGAAGCTTTCTTT. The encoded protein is CAWNFFGNTEAFF.

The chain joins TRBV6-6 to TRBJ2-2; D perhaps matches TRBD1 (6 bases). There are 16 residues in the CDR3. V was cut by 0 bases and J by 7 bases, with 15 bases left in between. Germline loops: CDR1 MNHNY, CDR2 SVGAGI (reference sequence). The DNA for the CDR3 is TGTGCCAGCAGTTACTCCAACAGGGTTCGGAGCGGGGAGCTGTTTTTT. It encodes CASSYSNRVRSGELFF.

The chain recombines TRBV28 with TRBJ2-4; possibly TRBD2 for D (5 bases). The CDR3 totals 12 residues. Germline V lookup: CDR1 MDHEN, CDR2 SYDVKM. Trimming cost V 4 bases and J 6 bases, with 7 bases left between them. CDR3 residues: CASSWTANIQYF. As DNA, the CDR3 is TGTGCCAGCAGTTGGACTGCAAACATTCAGTACTTC.

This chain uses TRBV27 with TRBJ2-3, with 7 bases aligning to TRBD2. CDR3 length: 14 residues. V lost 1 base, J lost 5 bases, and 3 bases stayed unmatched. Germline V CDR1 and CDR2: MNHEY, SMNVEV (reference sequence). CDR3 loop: CASSLLAGVDTQYF. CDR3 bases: TGTGCCAGCAGTTTATTAGCGGGCGTAGATACGCAGTATTTT.

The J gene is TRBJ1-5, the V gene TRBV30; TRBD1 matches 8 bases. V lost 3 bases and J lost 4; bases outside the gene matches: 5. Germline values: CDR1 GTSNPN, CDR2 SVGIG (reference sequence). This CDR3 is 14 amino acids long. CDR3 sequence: CAWSAGGGNQPQHF. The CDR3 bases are TGTGCCTGGAGCGCAGGGGGCGGGAATCAGCCCCAGCATTTT.

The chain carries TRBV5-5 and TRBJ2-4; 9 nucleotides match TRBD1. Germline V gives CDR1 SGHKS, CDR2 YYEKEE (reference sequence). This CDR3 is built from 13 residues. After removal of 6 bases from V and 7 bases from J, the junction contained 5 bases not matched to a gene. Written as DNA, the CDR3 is TGTGCCAGCACCGGGACAGGGATGAACATTCAGTACTTC. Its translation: CASTGTGMNIQYF.

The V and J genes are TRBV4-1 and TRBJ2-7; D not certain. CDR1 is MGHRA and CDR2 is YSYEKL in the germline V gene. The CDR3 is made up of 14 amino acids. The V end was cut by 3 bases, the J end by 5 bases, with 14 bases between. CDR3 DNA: TGCGCCAGCAGCCAGAAGTCCCCTACGGACGAGCAGTACTTC. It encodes CASSQKSPTDEQYF.

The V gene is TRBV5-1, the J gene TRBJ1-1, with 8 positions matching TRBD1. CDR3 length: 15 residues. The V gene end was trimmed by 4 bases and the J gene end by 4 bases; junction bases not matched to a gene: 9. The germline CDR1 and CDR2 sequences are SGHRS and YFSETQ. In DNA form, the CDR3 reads TGCGCCAGCAGCCCCCTTGGGACAGGCCCCACTGAAGCTTTCTTT. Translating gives CASSPLGTGPTEAFF. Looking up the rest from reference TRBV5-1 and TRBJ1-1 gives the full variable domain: KAGVTQTPRYLIKTRGQQVTLSCSPISGHRSVSWYQQTPGQGLQFLFEYFSETQRNKGNFPGRFSGRQFSNSRSEMNVSTLELGDSALYLCASSPLGTGPTEAFFGQGTRLTVV.

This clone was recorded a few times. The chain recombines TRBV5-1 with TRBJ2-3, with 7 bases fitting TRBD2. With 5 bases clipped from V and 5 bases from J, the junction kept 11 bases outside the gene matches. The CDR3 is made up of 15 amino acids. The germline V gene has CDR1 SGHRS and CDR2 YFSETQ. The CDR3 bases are TGCGCCAGCAGAGGAAGCGGGGCCGGGGGAGATACGCAGTATTTT. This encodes CASRGSGAGGDTQYF.

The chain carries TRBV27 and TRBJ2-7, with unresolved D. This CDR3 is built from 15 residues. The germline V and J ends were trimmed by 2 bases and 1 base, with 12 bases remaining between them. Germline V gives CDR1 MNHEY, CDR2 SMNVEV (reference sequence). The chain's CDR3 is CASSLIPPLSYEQYF. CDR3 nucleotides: TGTGCCAGCAGTTTAATTCCCCCACTATCCTACGAGCAGTACTTC.

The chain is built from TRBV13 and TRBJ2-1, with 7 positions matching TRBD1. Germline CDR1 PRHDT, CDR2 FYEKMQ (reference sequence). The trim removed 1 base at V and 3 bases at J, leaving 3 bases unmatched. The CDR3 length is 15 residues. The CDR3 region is CASSLDRGDYNEQFF. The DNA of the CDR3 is TGTGCCAGCAGCTTAGACAGGGGAGACTACAATGAGCAGTTCTTC. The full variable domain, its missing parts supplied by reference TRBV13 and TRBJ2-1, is AAGVIQSPRHLIKEKRETATLKCYPIPRHDTVYWYQQGPGQDPQFLISFYEKMQSDKGSIPDRFSAQQFSDYHSELNMSSLELGDSALYFCASSLDRGDYNEQFFGPGTRLTVL.

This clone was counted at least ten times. CDR3 protein: CASSSSMWDRAYEQYF. The CDR3 nucleotides read TGTGCCAGCAGTTCCTCTATGTGGGACAGGGCCTACGAGCAGTACTTC. The chain joins TRBV6-6 to TRBJ2-7, with 9 bases aligning to TRBD1. This CDR3 comprises 16 residues. V lost 4 bases, J lost 2 bases, and 9 bases stayed unmatched. Germline assignment: CDR1 MNHNY and CDR2 SVGAGI (reference sequence).

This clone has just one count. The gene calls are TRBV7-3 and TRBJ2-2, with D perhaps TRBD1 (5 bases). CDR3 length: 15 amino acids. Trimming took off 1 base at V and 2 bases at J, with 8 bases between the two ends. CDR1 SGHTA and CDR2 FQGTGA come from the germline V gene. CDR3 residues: CASSLMGQNTGELFF. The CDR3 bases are TGTGCCAGCAGCTTAATGGGGCAAAACACCGGGGAGCTGTTTTTT.

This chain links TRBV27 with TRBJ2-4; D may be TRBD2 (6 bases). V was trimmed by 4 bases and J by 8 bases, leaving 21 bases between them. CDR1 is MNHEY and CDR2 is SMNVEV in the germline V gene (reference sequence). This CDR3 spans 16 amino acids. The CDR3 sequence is CASSSVLLGSSYIQYF. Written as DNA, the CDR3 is TGTGCCAGCAGTTCCGTTCTTCTCGGGAGTTCGTACATTCAGTACTTC.

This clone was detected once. CDR3 DNA sequence: TGTGCCATCCGGGGGGCAGGGAAGATGAACACTGAAGCTTTCTTT. This codes for CAIRGAGKMNTEAFF. The chain combines TRBV10-3 with TRBJ1-1; possible D gene TRBD1, 6 bases. The CDR3 totals 15 residues. Trimming took off 8 bases at V and 0 bases at J, with 16 bases between the two ends. The germline V gene has CDR1 ENHRY and CDR2 SYGVKD.

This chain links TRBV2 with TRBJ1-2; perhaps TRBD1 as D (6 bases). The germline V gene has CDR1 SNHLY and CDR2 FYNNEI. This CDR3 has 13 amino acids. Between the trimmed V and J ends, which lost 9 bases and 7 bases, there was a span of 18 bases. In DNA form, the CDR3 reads TGTGCCAGTACCCGGGACACCGATACTGGCTACACCTTC. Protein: CASTRDTDTGYTF. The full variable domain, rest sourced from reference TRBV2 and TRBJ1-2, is EPEVTQTPSHQVTQMGQEVILRCVPISNHLYFYWYRQILGQKVEFLVSFYNNEISEKSEIFDDQFSVERPDGSNFTLKIRSTKLEDSAMYFCASTRDTDTGYTFGSGTRLTVV.

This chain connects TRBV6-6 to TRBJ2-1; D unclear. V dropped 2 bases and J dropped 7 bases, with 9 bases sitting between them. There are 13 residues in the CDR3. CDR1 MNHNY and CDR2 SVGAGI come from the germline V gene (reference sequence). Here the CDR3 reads CASSYGQQNEQFF. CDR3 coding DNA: TGTGCCAGCAGTTACGGGCAGCAAAATGAGCAGTTCTTC.

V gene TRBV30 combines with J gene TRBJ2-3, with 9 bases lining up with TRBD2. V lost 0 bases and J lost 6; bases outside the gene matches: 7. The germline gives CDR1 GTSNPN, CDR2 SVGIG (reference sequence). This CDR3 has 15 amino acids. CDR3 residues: CAWSVGSGSVDTQYF. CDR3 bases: TGTGCCTGGAGTGTTGGTAGCGGGAGTGTGGATACGCAGTATTTT.

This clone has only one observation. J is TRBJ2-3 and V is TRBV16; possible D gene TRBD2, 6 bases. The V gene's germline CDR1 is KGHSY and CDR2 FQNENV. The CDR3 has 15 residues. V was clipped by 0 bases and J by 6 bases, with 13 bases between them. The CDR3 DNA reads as TGTGCCAGCAGCCAATCAAGATTTGGAGGGGATACGCAGTATTTT. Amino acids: CASSQSRFGGDTQYF.

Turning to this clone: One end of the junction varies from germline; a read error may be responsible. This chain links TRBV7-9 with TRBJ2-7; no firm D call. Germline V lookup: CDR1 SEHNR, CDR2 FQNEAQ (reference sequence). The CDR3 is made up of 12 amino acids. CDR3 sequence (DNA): TGTTCCAGCAGCTTGGATGTCGGGGAGCAGTACTTC. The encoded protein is CSSSLDVGEQYF.

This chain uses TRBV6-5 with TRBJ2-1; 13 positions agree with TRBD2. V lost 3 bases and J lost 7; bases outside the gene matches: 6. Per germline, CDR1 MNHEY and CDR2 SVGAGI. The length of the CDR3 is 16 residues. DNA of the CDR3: TGTGCCAGCAGTTATCGGACTAGCGGGAGTCGTAATGAGCAGTTCTTC. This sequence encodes CASSYRTSGSRNEQFF.

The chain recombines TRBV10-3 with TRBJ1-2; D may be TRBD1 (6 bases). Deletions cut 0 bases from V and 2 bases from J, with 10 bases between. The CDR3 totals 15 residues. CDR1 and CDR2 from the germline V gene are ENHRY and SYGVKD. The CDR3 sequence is CAISESTGSNYGYTF. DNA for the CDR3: TGTGCCATCAGTGAGTCGACAGGATCCAACTATGGCTACACCTTC.

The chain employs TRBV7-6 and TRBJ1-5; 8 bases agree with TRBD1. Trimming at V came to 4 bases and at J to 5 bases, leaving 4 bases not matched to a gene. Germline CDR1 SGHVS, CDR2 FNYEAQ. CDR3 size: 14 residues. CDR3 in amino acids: CASSSGQGDQPQHF. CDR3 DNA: TGTGCCAGCAGCTCTGGACAGGGAGATCAGCCCCAGCATTTT.

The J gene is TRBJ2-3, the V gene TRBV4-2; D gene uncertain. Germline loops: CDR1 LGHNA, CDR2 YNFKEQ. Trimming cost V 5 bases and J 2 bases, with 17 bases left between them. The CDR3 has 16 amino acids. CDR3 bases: TGTGCCAGCAGCAAAACGGCTAGTGAGGCCACAGATACGCAGTATTTT. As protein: CASSKTASEATDTQYF.

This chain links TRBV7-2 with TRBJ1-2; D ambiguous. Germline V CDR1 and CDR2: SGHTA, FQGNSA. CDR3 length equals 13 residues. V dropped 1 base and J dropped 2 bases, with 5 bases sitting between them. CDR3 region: CASSLEANYGYTF. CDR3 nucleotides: TGTGCCAGCAGCTTAGAAGCGAACTATGGCTACACCTTC. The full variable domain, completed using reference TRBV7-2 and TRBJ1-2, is GAGVSQSPSNKVTEKGKDVELRCDPISGHTALYWYRQSLGQGLEFLIYFQGNSAPDKSGLPSDRFSAERTGGSVSTLTIQRTQQEDSAVYLCASSLEANYGYTFGSGTRLTVV.

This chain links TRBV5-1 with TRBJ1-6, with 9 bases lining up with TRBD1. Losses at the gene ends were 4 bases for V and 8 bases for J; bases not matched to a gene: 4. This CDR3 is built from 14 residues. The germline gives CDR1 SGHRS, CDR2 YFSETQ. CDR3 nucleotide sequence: TGCGCCAGCAGCATCAGGACAGGGGATTCACCCCTCCACTTT. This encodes CASSIRTGDSPLHF.

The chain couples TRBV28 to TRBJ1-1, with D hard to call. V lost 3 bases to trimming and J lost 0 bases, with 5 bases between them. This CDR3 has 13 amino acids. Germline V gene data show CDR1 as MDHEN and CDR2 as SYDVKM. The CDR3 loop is CASSFSVNTEAFF. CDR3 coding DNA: TGTGCCAGCAGTTTCAGCGTGAACACTGAAGCTTTCTTT.